A selection of T cell receptor beta chains follows, all from one sample in a study of metastatic and nonmetastatic thyroid tumors. With MiXCR, TCRdb reprocessed the PCR reads. Altogether 28,000 or so clones are present, approximately 17% being singletons, with the ten largest covering 4% to 5.5%. Sequencing was carried out using blood. The receptor source for this set is a female donor with papillary thyroid cancer or a benign thyroid nodule (not recorded which). Some clones in this sample may be carry-over from other donors' samples. CDR3s include the opening cysteine and the closing phenylalanine or tryptophan. Each record gives: V gene, clone size, D gene, J gene, CDR3 DNA, CDR3 protein. The D gene is left open where the match is weak. The size entry is marked missing in some rows and otherwise reads once, few, many or a size class.

TRBV11-2	-	TRBD2	TRBJ2-1	TGTGCCAGCAGCTCGCAAATAGCGGGAGATTACAATGGGCAGTTCTTC	CASSSQIAGDYNGQFF
TRBV7-9	many	TRBD2	TRBJ2-1	TGTGCCAGCAGCTTAGTAGCGGGAGGTGGCAATGAGCAGTTCTTC	CASSLVAGGGNEQFF
TRBV6-1	many	TRBD2	TRBJ2-1	TGTGCCAGCAGGACTAGCGGGAGACCTAACAATGAGCAGTTCTTC	CASRTSGRPNNEQFF
TRBV19	many	TRBD1	TRBJ1-2	TGTGCCAGTAACTTCCAGGGGGCTGTTGAAGGCTACACCTTC	CASNFQGAVEGYTF
TRBV24-1	many	TRBD2	TRBJ2-5	TGTGCCACCAGTGATTCAGCGGGAGCAGGCGAGACCCAGTACTTC	CATSDSAGAGETQYF
TRBV15	many	TRBD2	TRBJ2-3	TGTGCCACCAGCAGACTCAGCGGGAGTAGCACAGATACGCAGTATTTT	CATSRLSGSSTDTQYF
TRBV6-1	-	TRBD1	TRBJ1-6	TGTGCCAGCAGTCTCCAGGGGGCTGTTTCACCCCTCCACTTT	CASSLQGAVSPLHF
TRBV2	medium-sized	-	TRBJ2-7	TGTGCCAGCAGTGGGTCTCACGGCCCATACGAGCAGTACTTC	CASSGSHGPYEQYF
TRBV12-3/TRBV12-4	many	TRBD2	TRBJ2-1	TGTGCCAGCAGTTTAGGACTAGCGGGGTACAATGAGCAGTTCTTC	CASSLGLAGYNEQFF
TRBV7-3	many	TRBD2	TRBJ2-1	TGTGCCAGCAGCCTAAATAGCGGGAGGGATCGTTACAATGAGCAGTTCTTC	CASSLNSGRDRYNEQFF
TRBV6-1	many	-	TRBJ1-2	-	CASSTSGPLDGYTF
TRBV27	many	TRBD2	TRBJ2-2	TGTGCCAGCAGAACCTTGACTAGCGCATACACCGGGGAGCTGTTTTTT	CASRTLTSAYTGELFF
TRBV6-1	many	-	TRBJ2-2	TGTGCCAGCAGAACAGGGGGGGCAGGGGTTACCGGGGAGCTGTTTTTT	CASRTGGAGVTGELFF
TRBV24-1	many	-	TRBJ2-3	TGTGCCACCAGTGATCCCTCCCCGGGAGATACGCAGTATTTT	CATSDPSPGDTQYF
TRBV3-1	-	-	TRBJ2-7	TGTACCAGCAGCTCTTTCGGGGAGTCCCGCCACGAGCAGTACTTC	CTSSSFGESRHEQYF
TRBV5-6	-	-	TRBJ2-7	TGTGCCATCAGCAGACGGGACTGGGAGGACGATCAGTACTTC	CAISRRDWEDDQYF
TRBV14	many	TRBD1	TRBJ2-7	TGTGCCAGCAGCCAAGAATTATCGGACAGGGGGACCTACGAGCAGTACTTC	CASSQELSDRGTYEQYF
TRBV6-5	few	TRBD2	TRBJ2-7	TGTGCCAGCAGTCCCACGAGAACGCGGGGGGGCGAGCAGTACTTC	CASSPTRTRGGEQYF
TRBV20-1	medium-sized	TRBD1	TRBJ2-2	TGCAGTGCCGGACAGGGGCCACACACCGGGGAGCTGTTTTTT	CSAGQGPHTGELFF
TRBV5-4	many	-	TRBJ2-3	TGTGCCAGCAGCTTGGGGAAGAGTAGGGTAGGGTCAGATACGCAGTATTTT	CASSLGKSRVGSDTQYF
TRBV7-2	many	-	TRBJ1-2	TGTGCCAGCAGCTTAGGTAGCCGAGCTTATGGCTACACCTTC	CASSLGSRAYGYTF
TRBV5-4	many	TRBD1	TRBJ2-3	TGTGCCAGCAGGGCCCCAATGACAGGGGAGGATACGCAGTATTTT	CASRAPMTGEDTQYF
TRBV28	many	-	TRBJ2-1	TGTGCCAGTCATCCGTGGAGCTCCTACAATGAGCAGTTCTTC	CASHPWSSYNEQFF
TRBV2	few	-	TRBJ2-2	TGTGCCAGCACATTAACGGGGAGCCACACCGGGGAGCTGTTTTTT	CASTLTGSHTGELFF
TRBV7-2	many	-	TRBJ2-7	TGTGCCAGCAGCTTAGCTGGGATAACTTACGAGCAGTACTTC	CASSLAGITYEQYF
TRBV5-1	many	-	TRBJ2-1	TGCGCCAGCAGCTTAGACGGATCCTACAATGAGCAGTTCTTC	CASSLDGSYNEQFF
TRBV6-1	-	TRBD1	TRBJ1-5	TGTGCCAGCAGTGAAATGACAGGGGGTAATGGTCAGCCCCAGCATTTT	CASSEMTGGNGQPQHF
TRBV30	-	-	TRBJ1-5	TGTGTCTGGTCCCCAGGGGCTAGTCAGCCCCAGCATTTT	CVWSPGASQPQHF
TRBV28	many	TRBD1	TRBJ2-7	TGTGCCAGCAGTGTCGGGACAGGCACCTACGAGCAGTACTTC	CASSVGTGTYEQYF
TRBV12-3/TRBV12-4	many	-	TRBJ2-3	TGTGCCAGCAGTTTGGGGGCAGTCTCTAGCACAGATACGCAGTATTTT	CASSLGAVSSTDTQYF
TRBV6-1	-	TRBD1	TRBJ2-7	TGTGCCAGCAGTGATTTTCGATACGGACAGGGGGCGGGCCACGAGCAGTACTTC	CASSDFRYGQGAGHEQYF
TRBV20-1	medium-sized	-	TRBJ1-1	TGCAGTGCTAGAGATATAGGAGGGAACACTGAAGCTTTCTTT	CSARDIGGNTEAFF
TRBV6-5	many	-	TRBJ2-5	TGTGCCAGCAGTTACGGGTCAGCTAAAGAGACCCAGTACTTC	CASSYGSAKETQYF
TRBV7-3	many	-	TRBJ2-2	TGTGCCAGCAGCGTAAATTGGACACTTCGTAACACCGGGGAGCTGTTTTTT	CASSVNWTLRNTGELFF
TRBV28	few	-	TRBJ2-2	TGTGCCACAAGAAGACAGCCACCCGGGGAGCTGTTTTTT	CATRRQPPGELFF